These 27 T cell receptor beta chains were all obtained from the same sample, sequenced in a study of CD8+CD57+ T cells in acquired aplastic anemia. TCR beta VDJ combinations and CDR3 sequences were profiled from genomic DNA. TCRdb analysed the reads with MiXCR anew, one entry per CDR3 protein. The sample has fewer than 250,000 distinct CDR3 sequences; around half are singletons. Sample: sorted CD4+, CD8+, or CD8+CD57+ T cells (not recorded which) from PBMCs. The receptors stem from a human donor in good health, serving as a control.

This clonotype was counted ten times or more. J is TRBJ2-6 and V is TRBV11-2; 7 bases align to TRBD1. The V gene's germline CDR1 is SGHAT and CDR2 FQNNGV. There are 20 residues in the CDR3. After removal of 4 bases from V and 0 bases from J, the junction contained 15 bases not matched to a gene. Written as DNA, the CDR3 is TGTGCCAGCAGCTGGGGACAGTGGGAAGGCTTAGGCTCTGGGGCCAACGTCCTGACTTTC. It yields the protein CASSWGQWEGLGSGANVLTF.

The V call is TRBV5-6, the J call TRBJ2-7, with TRBD2 matching 9 bases. Germline lookup yields CDR1 SGHDT and CDR2 YYEEEE. CDR3 length: 15 amino acids. Trimming removed 8 bases from V and 2 bases from J; junction bases left unmatched: 11. The CDR3 nucleotides read TGTGCCAGTAGTTGGGATGCGGGAGGGCCCTACGAGCAGTACGTC. It translates to CASSWDAGGPYEQYV.

This clonotype was counted many times. This chain uses TRBV12-3 or TRBV12-4 with TRBJ1-1; 8 bases line up with TRBD1. The trim removed 2 bases at V and 1 base at J, leaving 0 bases unmatched. This CDR3 is 14 amino acids long. In DNA, the CDR3 is TGTGCCAGCAGTTTACAGGGGGCGAACACTGAAGCTTTCTTT. It translates to CASSLQGANTEAFF.

The chain is built from TRBV5-1 and TRBJ2-3; 7 bases align to TRBD2. Germline V gene sequence: CDR1 SGHRS, CDR2 YFSETQ. Trimming at V came to 2 bases and at J to 5 bases, leaving 2 bases not matched to a gene. This CDR3 has 13 amino acids. The DNA for the CDR3 is TGCGCCAGCAGCTTTGCGGGAGTAGATACGCAGTATTTT. Translating it yields CASSFAGVDTQYF. The whole variable domain, filled in from reference TRBV5-1 and TRBJ2-3, reads KAGVTQTPRYLIKTRGQQVTLSCSPISGHRSVSWYQQTPGQGLQFLFEYFSETQRNKGNFPGRFSGRQFSNSRSEMNVSTLELGDSALYLCASSFAGVDTQYFGPGTRLTVL.

The chain joins TRBV2 to TRBJ2-4; 11 bases match TRBD2. Germline V gene data show CDR1 as SNHLY and CDR2 as FYNNEI. This CDR3 spans 17 amino acids. V lost 5 bases, J lost 6 bases, and 12 bases stayed unmatched. The CDR3 loop is CASSHRLAGYGRNIQYF. CDR3 nucleotide sequence: TGTGCCAGCAGTCATAGACTAGCGGGGTACGGGAGAAACATTCAGTACTTC.

This clonotype is a singleton in its sample. The V call is TRBV29-1, the J call TRBJ1-2, with D maybe TRBD1 (6 bases). The CDR3 runs to 11 residues. Germline V gene data show CDR1 as SQVTM and CDR2 as ANQGSEA. The ends were cut back, 4 bases at V and 12 bases at J, with 15 bases in the middle. The CDR3 reads CSVGTASGNTF. The CDR3 bases are TGCAGCGTTGGGACAGCTAGTGGAAACACCTTC.

This chain joins TRBV4-1 and TRBJ1-2, with D possibly matching TRBD1 (6 bases). Germline V gives CDR1 MGHRA, CDR2 YSYEKL. CDR3 length: 14 residues. V lost 3 bases to trimming and J lost 4 bases, with 12 bases between them. The CDR3 nucleotides read TGCGCCAGCAGCCACAACCGGGACATCTATGGCTACACCTTC. Its protein product is CASSHNRDIYGYTF.

This rearrangement joins TRBV5-5 to TRBJ2-4; no reliable D call. This CDR3 is built from 17 residues. CDR1 is SGHKS, CDR2 YYEKEE, per germline (reference sequence). Between the trimmed V and J ends, which lost 3 bases and 12 bases, there was a span of 28 bases. The CDR3 bases are TGTGCCAGCAGCTCCCTTCTGGGGTCCATGGCCAAAAGCACTCAGTACTTC. It codes for CASSSLLGSMAKSTQYF.

This clonotype was seen once. The V call is TRBV7-9, the J call TRBJ2-7; 9 bases line up with TRBD1. V shed 7 bases, J shed 7 bases, and the junction held 2 bases outside the gene matches. CDR3 length equals 11 residues. Germline lookup yields CDR1 SEHNR and CDR2 FQNEAQ (reference sequence). Here the CDR3 DNA reads TGTGCCAGCAACGACAGGGGGGAGCAGTACTTC. Its translation: CASNDRGEQYF.

This clonotype was detected once. The chain couples TRBV10-1 to TRBJ1-5; D is unclear. Germline V gene data show CDR1 as WNHNN and CDR2 as SYGVQD (reference sequence). Trimming removed 3 bases from V and 0 bases from J, with 12 bases in between. The CDR3 length is 16 residues. Here the CDR3 reads CASSESDYYSNQPQHF. The DNA for the CDR3 is TGCGCCAGCAGTGAAAGCGACTACTATAGCAATCAGCCCCAGCATTTT.

A word on this clonotype: Relative to the germline gene, one junction end is altered; a read error may explain this. As DNA, the CDR3 is TGCAGCGCTAGAGATCTTGAGGGGACTGGAAACACCATATATTTT. This sequence encodes CSARDLEGTGNTIYF. V and J are TRBV20-1 and TRBJ1-3, with D perhaps TRBD1 (5 bases). CDR1 DFQATT and CDR2 SNEGSKA come from the germline V gene (reference sequence). CDR3 length: 15 residues.

The rearrangement joins TRBV29-1 to TRBJ2-2, with TRBD1 matching over 9 bases. CDR1 and CDR2 from the germline V gene are SQVTM and ANQGSEA. The CDR3 extends over 14 amino acids. The V and J ends lost 5 bases and 3 bases, in that order; junction bases with no gene match: 4. CDR3 protein: CSVQQGAHTGELFF. CDR3 bases: TGCAGCGTTCAACAGGGGGCCCACACCGGGGAGCTGTTTTTT.

V is TRBV20-1 and J is TRBJ2-1, with D perhaps matching TRBD2 (7 bases). This CDR3 region has 16 residues. The V and J ends lost 5 bases and 13 bases respectively, with 30 bases between them. Germline CDR1 reads DFQATT; CDR2 reads SNEGSKA (reference sequence). The CDR3 nucleotides are TGCAGTGCTCAAGGTTCGAGGGGGGGATTTTCGGAGACCCAGTTCTTC. It codes for CSAQGSRGGFSETQFF.

The chain carries TRBV10-3 and TRBJ1-1; unclear D gene. The CDR3 contains 15 residues. Germline V gene data show CDR1 as ENHRY and CDR2 as SYGVKD. V was pared by 11 bases and J by 3 bases, with 22 bases between. CDR3 DNA sequence: TGTGCCTCCTTGGAGGACTCTACTGGGTACACTGAAGCTTTCTTT. It specifies CASLEDSTGYTEAFF.

Ten or more counts support this clonotype. The rearrangement joins TRBV6-1 to TRBJ1-2; D perhaps matches TRBD1 (5 bases). V was shortened by 6 bases and J by 2 bases, with 10 bases between the two germline ends. The CDR3 has 13 amino acids. Germline values: CDR1 MNHNS, CDR2 SASEGT. Here the CDR3 DNA reads TGTGCCAGCAGGGAAAACAGGAACTATGGCTACACCTTC. It encodes CASRENRNYGYTF.

The chain has TRBV10-3 and TRBJ2-7; D is perhaps TRBD2 (5 bases). Trimming removed 5 bases from V and 4 bases from J, with 15 bases in between. This CDR3 is 14 amino acids long. CDR1 and CDR2 (germline): ENHRY, SYGVKD. The CDR3 sequence: CAISSERTPYEQYF. The CDR3, as DNA: TGTGCCATCAGTTCGGAGAGGACTCCTTACGAGCAGTACTTC.

This chain uses TRBV7-3 with TRBJ1-1, with 11 bases fitting TRBD1. With V trimmed by 2 bases and J by 4 bases, 6 bases remained unmatched. The CDR3 totals 16 residues. The germline CDR1 and CDR2 sequences are SGHTA and FQGTGA. The CDR3: CASSLFGTGGSTEAFF. CDR3 bases: TGTGCCAGCAGCTTATTCGGGACAGGGGGGAGCACTGAAGCTTTCTTT.

A remark on this clonotype: It is unclear where the CDR3 begins or ends on the DNA, so no DNA is shown, and the CDR3 is as TCRdb lists it. The rearrangement links TRBV29-1 to TRBJ2-1. Germline CDR1 SQVTM, CDR2 ANQGSEA. The CDR3 sequence runs 17 residues, both termini included. The chain's CDR3 is CSIYLCSVVKVRNEQFF.

In the case of this clonotype: This may stem from a read error, because a much larger clone lies one nucleotide away. The CDR3 DNA sequence: TGTGCCAGCAGTTACTGGCCAGGCCCGAGTAGCACAGGTACGCAGTATTTT. Residues: CASSYWPGPSSTGTQYF. The chain has TRBV6-6 and TRBJ2-3, with a possible D match to TRBD1 (5 bases). CDR1 MNHNY and CDR2 SVGAGI come from the germline V gene (reference sequence). CDR3 length equals 17 residues.

V gene TRBV2 combines with J gene TRBJ1-1; D is unclear. The ends were cut back, 4 bases at V and 8 bases at J, with 8 bases in the middle. This CDR3 has 11 amino acids. Germline CDR1 is SNHLY and CDR2 is FYNNEI. DNA of the CDR3: TGTGCCAGCAGTGGCCAGGTAGAAGCTTTCTTT. This sequence encodes CASSGQVEAFF. The variable domain in full, completed from reference TRBV2 and TRBJ1-1, reads EPEVTQTPSHQVTQMGQEVILRCVPISNHLYFYWYRQILGQKVEFLVSFYNNEISEKSEIFDDQFSVERPDGSNFTLKIRSTKLEDSAMYFCASSGQVEAFFGQGTRLTVV.

Comment on this clonotype: A junction boundary mismatches the germline segment, possibly from a read error. Here the CDR3 DNA reads TGTGCCATCAGTGCCCAGGGGTTT. It translates to CAISAQGF. The rearrangement joins TRBV10-3 to TRBJ1-6; possible D gene TRBD1, 6 bases. This CDR3 is 8 amino acids long. CDR1 and CDR2 (germline): ENHRY, SYGVKD.

This rearrangement joins TRBV25-1 to TRBJ1-3; D not certain. The CDR3 consists of 16 residues. Trimming cost V 5 bases and J 0 bases, with 14 bases left between them. Germline values: CDR1 MGHDK, CDR2 SYGVNS. This CDR3 is CASSYSQRSSGNTIYF. The CDR3, as DNA: TGTGCCAGCAGTTACTCGCAACGGAGCTCTGGAAACACCATATATTTT. Filled out from reference TRBV25-1 and TRBJ1-3, the complete variable domain reads EADIYQTPRYLVIGTGKKITLECSQTMGHDKMYWYQQDPGMELHLIHYSYGVNSTEKGDLSSESTVSRIRTEHFPLTLESARPSHTSQYLCASSYSQRSSGNTIYFGEGSWLTVV.

The chain is built from TRBV10-2 and TRBJ2-5, with a tentative D call TRBD2 (7 bases). V was trimmed by 4 bases and J by 3 bases, leaving 18 bases between them. The CDR3 runs to 16 residues. Per germline, CDR1 WSHSY and CDR2 SAAADI. DNA of the CDR3: TGCGCCAGCAGTGGGGGGGGCTCACCGGCCAAAGAGACCCAGTACTTC. This codes for CASSGGGSPAKETQYF.

This clonotype has at least ten counts. CDR3 amino acids: CSGGSAAATQYF. CDR3 in DNA: TGCAGTGGGGGGAGCGCAGCGGCGACCCAGTACTTC. The chain links TRBV20-1 to TRBJ2-5, with D possibly being TRBD1 or TRBD2 (5 bases each). From germline, CDR1 is DFQATT and CDR2 SNEGSKA (reference sequence). The length of the CDR3 is 12 residues. Between the trimmed V and J ends, which lost 7 bases and 7 bases, there was a span of 16 bases.

The chain carries TRBV10-3 and TRBJ2-7; tentative D call: TRBD1 (6 bases). Between the trimmed V and J ends, which lost 3 bases and 3 bases, there was a span of 12 bases. CDR3 size: 14 residues. Germline V lookup: CDR1 ENHRY, CDR2 SYGVKD. The CDR3 DNA sequence: TGTGCCATCAGTGATCGCCAGGGGAACTACGAGCAGTACTTC. Residues: CAISDRQGNYEQYF.

As to this clonotype: An end of the junction does not agree with germline; a read error may underlie this. The chain has TRBV10-2 and TRBJ1-1; a weak D match, TRBD1 (6 bases). Germline V gene sequence: CDR1 WSHSY, CDR2 SAAADI. This CDR3 has 15 amino acids. CDR3 residues: CASSVLGGSNTEALF. The DNA of the CDR3 is TGTGCCAGCAGCGTACTAGGGGGGTCGAACACTGAAGCTCTCTTT.

The chain is built from TRBV7-9 and TRBJ2-7, with TRBD2 matching 11 bases. V shed 5 bases and J 3 bases; nucleotides not matched to a gene: 6. Germline CDR1 reads SEHNR; CDR2 reads FQNEAQ (reference sequence). The CDR3 is made up of 15 amino acids. The CDR3 region is CASSQPGLADYEQYF. CDR3 DNA: TGTGCCAGCAGCCAACCGGGACTAGCGGACTACGAGCAGTACTTC.